This paragraph covers one T cell receptor (beta chain) sequence. What it recognizes is unknown. Median age about 12 years (2.4-22.9); median disease duration about 7 years (0.2-19.1). Produced via immunoSEQ multiplex PCR; TCRdb's table is partial and in-frame only. There are some 7,700 clones in the sample, with around 1.7% held by the top ten. This CDR3 region has 13 residues. No DNA sequence is on record. CDR1 is MDHEN, CDR2 SYDVKM, per germline. The sample comes from a study of synovial regulatory T cells in juvenile arthritis. In the study overall: Roughly six patients were on methotrexate and three were untreated.

General study points: Blood Treg cells that were inflammation-associated showed lower TCR diversity than other blood Treg cells. Largely private between patients, iaTreg TCR repertoires showed partial overlap with synovial Teff and blood CPL repertoires.

The clonotype was recovered from a donor younger than 30 with juvenile idiopathic arthritis. Material for sequencing was Treg cells from blood. Subset reported: remaining (HLA-DR-negative) circulating blood Treg cells. The V and J genes are TRBV28 and TRBJ2-7. The CDR3 sequence is CASSLRLGYEQYF.